This T cell receptor beta chain was captured in a study of T cell repertoires in cytomegalovirus infection. TCRdb re-called the reads with MiXCR, one entry per CDR3 protein. The data contain 480,000 or so distinct CDR3 sequences, about 11% of them singletons. With 3 bases clipped from V and 6 bases from J, the junction kept 8 bases outside the gene matches. Germline assignment: CDR1 GTSNPN and CDR2 SVGIG (reference sequence). This CDR3 comprises 14 residues. The sequence was collected from a human donor in good health (CMV status not recorded). Some clones in this sample may be carry-over from other donors' samples. The chain employs TRBV30 and TRBJ2-7; 10 bases match TRBD1. The sequenced material came from PBMCs. The CDR3 DNA follows: TGTGCCTGGAGCGGACCGGGACAGGGGCCCGAGCAGTACTTC. Protein sequence: CAWSGPGQGPEQYF.